The source of this T cell receptor beta chain is a study of cytomegalovirus exposure and HLA in healthy donors. Findings of the study overall: TRBV6-2, TRBV6-3 and some other V segments were excluded as indistinguishable. Previously analyzed data showed that most TCR beta V segments were productive at a frequency of about 90% or about 30%.

The table lists this clone with a count of one. No antigen is known for it. The V gene end was trimmed by 4 bases and the J gene end by 2 bases; junction bases not matched to a gene: 7. Germline V CDR1 and CDR2: SEHNR, FQNEAQ (reference sequence). CDR3 size: 17 residues. Primers included in the PCR were 60 Vbeta and 13 Jbeta primers. The table came from immunoSEQ multiplex PCR; TCRdb's copy has only in-frame clones and leaves some out. Among some 110,000 clones, around 80% were seen once, and the ten largest hold 22%. Input material: PBMCs. The chain combines TRBV7-9 with TRBJ2-2; the match to TRBD2 covers 10 bases. This TCR was sampled from a man younger than 40 in good health and CMV-seropositive. The CDR3 reads CASSSGLAGENTGELFF. The CDR3, as DNA: TGTGCCAGCAGCTCTGGCCTAGCGGGAGAAAACACCGGGGAGCTGTTTTTT. Full variable domain (remainder filled in from reference TRBV7-9 and TRBJ2-2): DTGVSQNPRHKITKRGQNVTFRCDPISEHNRLYWYRQTLGQGPEFLTYFQNEAQLEKSRLLSDRFSAERPKGSFSTLEIQRTEQGDSAMYLCASSSGLAGENTGELFFGEGSRLTVL.